The source of this TCR beta chain is a study of PD-1 blockade in mismatch repair-deficient tumors. Measured with immunoSEQ multiplex PCR; TCRdb has only the in-frame clones, and not every one. Of some 40,000 clones in the sample, 80% to 85% were seen once. Three pembrolizumab responders had their TCRs sequenced. Notes on this clone: Its antigen is currently unknown.

V lost 4 bases and J lost 7; bases outside the gene matches: 5. This CDR3 spans 14 amino acids. Germline V gene lookup returns CDR1 SGHVS and CDR2 FNYEAQ. Regarding the study as a whole: Tumor-resident clones, often absent from pretreatment blood, expanded after pembrolizumab and then contracted.

This sequence originates from an adult with mismatch repair-deficient cancer. The chain uses TRBV7-6 and TRBJ1-4, with 8 bases lining up with TRBD1. Here the sequenced sample was PBMCs, taken 38 weeks after starting pembrolizumab. CDR3 DNA: TGTGCCAGCAGCTCCGGACAGGGACGTGAAAAACTGTTTTTT. Translating it yields CASSSGQGREKLFF.